This T cell receptor (beta chain) was found in a study of cytomegalovirus exposure and HLA in healthy donors. Overall study results and limits: Versus the roughly 640-donor mean, an Asian-associated ancestry cluster reportedly showed fewer N-insertions in a later analysis. Some TCR beta chains (approximately 180 of them) were listed as cytomegalovirus-associated.

PCR used 60 Vbeta primers and 13 Jbeta primers. The data were produced by immunoSEQ multiplex PCR, yet TCRdb's version contains in-frame clones alone and is incomplete. The sample consists of tens of thousands of clones, approximately 71% of them appearing once. A word on this clone: What it recognizes is unknown.

The junction had 7 bases not matched to a gene; V was cut back by 0 bases and J by 0 bases. The CDR3 extends over 17 amino acids. Looked up from germline, CDR1 is SGHDT and CDR2 is YYEEEE. The V call is TRBV5-6, the J call TRBJ2-3; 7 nucleotides line up with TRBD2. Material for sequencing was PBMCs. The sequence was obtained from a woman in her forties in good health and CMV-seropositive. CDR3 DNA: TGTGCCAGCAGCTTGGAGCGCGGGGGAGTGAGCACAGATACGCAGTATTTT. The encoded protein is CASSLERGGVSTDTQYF.